This T cell receptor (beta chain) was identified in a study of cytomegalovirus exposure and HLA in healthy donors. It was with 60 Vbeta and 13 Jbeta primers that the PCR ran. Clones were read by immunoSEQ multiplex PCR, and TCRdb kept only the in-frame ones, dropping some. The table has approximately 270,000 clones, around 80% seen once. This clone has only one observation. This receptor was taken from a girl between 2 and 10 years old in good health and CMV-seronegative. The material sequenced was PBMCs.

The CDR3 DNA is TGTGCCACCAAGACAGGGCTTAATTCACCCCTCCACTTT. Translation gives CATKTGLNSPLHF. V usage is TRBV2 and J usage is TRBJ1-6; 7 nucleotides align to TRBD1. The germline V gene encodes CDR1 SNHLY and CDR2 FYNNEI. The CDR3 runs 13 residues. The V and J ends lost 10 bases and 6 bases, in that order; junction bases with no gene match: 6.